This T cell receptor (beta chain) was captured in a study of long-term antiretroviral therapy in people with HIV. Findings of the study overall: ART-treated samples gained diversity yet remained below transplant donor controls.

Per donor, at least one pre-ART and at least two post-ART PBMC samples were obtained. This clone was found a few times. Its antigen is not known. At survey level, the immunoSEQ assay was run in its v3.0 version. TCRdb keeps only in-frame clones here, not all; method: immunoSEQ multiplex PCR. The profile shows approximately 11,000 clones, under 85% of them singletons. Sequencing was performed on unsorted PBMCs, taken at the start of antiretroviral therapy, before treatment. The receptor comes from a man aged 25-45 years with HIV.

CDR3 in DNA: TGCGCCAGCAGCCAAGGCGTTTTTGGAGCGGAGCAGTTCTTC. Protein: CASSQGVFGAEQFF. This chain joins TRBV4-3 and TRBJ2-1; no definite D call. V lost 1 base and J lost 10, with 14 bases in between. CDR3 size: 14 residues. The V gene's germline CDR1 is LGHNA and CDR2 YSLEER.